The T cell receptor beta chain described here comes from a study of Ad26.COV2.S vaccination and SARS-CoV-2 variants. Across the study: This donor came from the COV1001 trial of Ad26.COV2.S. Study results and caveats: Vaccine recipients showed a spike-specific TCR breadth that was higher than in placebo recipients.

In regard to this clone: Its antigen remains unknown.

The V gene's germline CDR1 is GTSNPN and CDR2 SVGIG (reference sequence). The CDR3 consists of 10 residues. Trimming took 1 base from V and 7 from J, leaving 4 bases between them. Assay: immunoSEQ multiplex PCR; the TCRdb copy retains only in-frame clones and omits some. The table lists approximately 300,000 clones, around 83% of them singletons. Treatment: roughly 20 received Ad26.COV2.S at low or high dose, single or two shots; about 5 received placebo; per-sample allocation not given. All samples were drawn on day 63, counting from the first vaccine or placebo injection. In Boston, the donor was an adult between 18-55 years of age.

The origin of this receptor is a person aged 18 to 65 who received the Ad26.COV2.S COVID-19 vaccine or a placebo. The sample was peripheral blood, taken in a trial of Ad26.COV2.S vaccine versus placebo. The chain uses TRBV30 and TRBJ1-2, with unresolved D. CDR3: CAWSEGGYTF. The CDR3 region has the DNA TGTGCCTGGAGTGAGGGTGGCTACACCTTC.